These 8 T cell receptor beta chains were sequenced from one sample in a study of OX40 agonist ivuxolimab in advanced cancers. Clones were sequenced by immunoSEQ multiplex PCR, and TCRdb holds only the in-frame ones, with some missing. The table has approximately 82,000 clones, around nine tenths seen once; the top ten hold roughly 0.65%. Sequenced here: CD4+ or CD8+ T cells sorted from blood, sampled in a trial of the OX40 agonist ivuxolimab. All receptors derive from an adult with an advanced solid tumor such as melanoma, head and neck, liver or kidney cancer.

The chain uses TRBV14 and TRBJ2-5; 12 bases align to TRBD2. J was trimmed by 4 bases and V by 1 base; bases with no gene match: 4. Germline CDR1 reads SGHDN; CDR2 reads FVKESK. The CDR3 contains 16 residues. The CDR3 nucleotides are TGTGCCAGCAGCCAAGGACTAGCGGGAGTGGGAGAGACCCAGTACTTC. This gives the protein CASSQGLAGVGETQYF.

The chain combines TRBV7-3 with TRBJ2-1, with D maybe TRBD2 (6 bases). Trimming took off 4 bases at V and 4 bases at J, with 8 bases between the two ends. The CDR3 extends over 13 amino acids. Germline-derived CDR1 and CDR2 are SGHTA and FQGTGA. The CDR3 protein is CASSSGLYNEQFF. CDR3 sequence (DNA): TGTGCCAGCAGCTCGGGACTGTACAATGAGCAGTTCTTC.

The genes are TRBV28 and TRBJ1-2; D remains ambiguous. Germline values: CDR1 MDHEN, CDR2 SYDVKM. V lost 2 bases, J lost 8 bases, and 9 bases lay in between. This CDR3 has 12 amino acids. The CDR3 protein is CASSLTEAGYTF. The CDR3 DNA is TGTGCCAGCAGTTTAACAGAGGCGGGCTACACCTTC.

The chain recombines TRBV30 with TRBJ2-5; D may be TRBD1 (6 bases). The CDR3 contains 13 residues. Germline assignment: CDR1 GTSNPN and CDR2 SVGIG (reference sequence). The V gene lost 2 bases and the J gene lost 1 base, with 8 bases spanning the gap. For the CDR3, the DNA is TGTGCCTGGAGTAGGGACACCCAAGAGACCCAGTACTTC. It codes for CAWSRDTQETQYF.

The chain has TRBV30 and TRBJ1-1; D is possibly TRBD1 (6 bases). V lost 0 bases, J lost 7 bases, and 12 bases lay in between. The CDR3 length is 13 residues. CDR1 GTSNPN and CDR2 SVGIG come from the germline V gene (reference sequence). CDR3 nucleotide sequence: TGTGCCTGGAGTGTACAGGGACCCGGTGAAGCTTTCTTT. Translated, it gives CAWSVQGPGEAFF.

V and J are TRBV7-8 and TRBJ2-7; possible D gene TRBD1, 6 bases. With 5 bases removed from V and 2 bases from J, the gap between germline ends came to 7 bases. Per germline, CDR1 SGHVS and CDR2 FQNEAQ. The CDR3 is made up of 12 amino acids. The CDR3: CASSPGAYEQYF. The CDR3 nucleotides read TGTGCCAGCAGCCCAGGGGCCTACGAGCAGTACTTC.

This clone came up once. V and J are TRBV5-1 and TRBJ2-5; 9 bases align to TRBD1. V was clipped by 6 bases and J by 5 bases; unmatched bases: 8. Per the germline V gene, CDR1 is SGHRS and CDR2 is YFSETQ. This CDR3 comprises 14 residues. For the CDR3, the DNA is TGCGCCAGCATGCCGGGACAGGGAGGCGAGACCCAGTACTTC. Its translation: CASMPGQGGETQYF.

This chain joins TRBV19 and TRBJ2-2; unclear D gene. V gave up 6 bases and J gave up 1 base, with 12 bases separating them. Germline CDR1 is LNHDA and CDR2 is SQIVND (reference sequence). The CDR3 has 15 residues. The CDR3 DNA sequence: TGTGCCAGTAGCCTATCAGTAGTGAACACCGGGGAGCTGTTTTTT. It translates to CASSLSVVNTGELFF.